This T cell receptor beta chain comes out of a study of blood T cell repertoires in COVID-19. Participant-given clinical history determined each cohort assignment. Recovered participants had two consecutive negative NP/OP PCR tests, healthcare professional clearance, or symptom resolution. Germline V CDR1 and CDR2: SGHRS, YFSETQ. Germline trimming cut 0 bases from V and 6 bases from J; bases unmatched to any gene: 12. The CDR3 extends over 18 amino acids. Per the authors' pipeline: The assay estimated nucleated cells by amplifying reference gene primers. Method: immunoSEQ multiplex PCR; TCRdb's copy keeps in-frame clones and lacks some. Clone size and V and J calls were adopted from that table, with D and trimming inferred from the DNA. This table holds 150,000 to 200,000 clones, around nine tenths found once.

The V call is TRBV5-1, the J call TRBJ2-2; 9 nucleotides line up with TRBD2. This clonotype was sampled from a woman under 30 who had recovered from COVID-19. Source material: PBMCs or T cells enriched from blood (not recorded which). The CDR3 loop is CASSLVISGRWLAGELFF. CDR3 coding DNA: TGCGCCAGCAGCTTGGTGATTAGCGGGAGATGGCTGGCCGGGGAGCTGTTTTTT.